This TCR beta chain was captured in a study of T cell responses to AZD1222 COVID-19 vaccine. Measured with immunoSEQ multiplex PCR; TCRdb has only the in-frame clones, and not every one. The table has some 190,000 clones, around 94% seen once. Per the germline V gene, CDR1 is SGHRS and CDR2 is YFSETQ. V lost 6 bases and J lost 0, with 8 bases in between. The CDR3 runs 13 residues. This TCR was sampled from an adult who received the MenACWY meningococcal vaccine as a control. Sample: peripheral blood, taken 28 days after the second dose of the MenACWY control vaccine. The chain has TRBV5-1 and TRBJ2-3; D not resolved. CDR3 in DNA: TGCGCCAGCATGCGCGACAGCACAGATACGCAGTATTTT. This encodes CASMRDSTDTQYF.